These 23 T cell receptor beta chains were sequenced from one sample in a study of T cells expressing NK-cell markers. TCRdb processed the 5' RACE reads again and assigns one entry to each CDR3 protein, with no DNA. The sample holds 350,000 to 500,000 distinct CDR3 sequences. The sequencing sample was made of blood T cells: a sorted CD56 or NKG2C T cell subset, CD4+ or CD8+ T cells, or bulk PBMC T cells (not recorded which). These receptors all stem from a woman between 18 and 69 years old in good health.

This rearrangement joins TRBV3-1 to TRBJ1-2. The V gene's germline CDR1 is LGHDT and CDR2 YNNKEL (reference sequence). The length of the CDR3 is 14 residues. CDR3 residues: CASSQVVERYGYTF.

This chain joins TRBV20-1 and TRBJ2-3; TCRdb lists TRBD1, though no DNA is available to test this call. CDR1 DFQATT and CDR2 SNEGSKA come from the germline V gene (reference sequence). The CDR3 consists of 15 residues. CDR3 residues: CSARLRGSSTDTQYF.

The V gene is TRBV5-5, the J gene TRBJ1-1. Germline CDR1 SGHKS, CDR2 YYEKEE (reference sequence). The length of the CDR3 is 13 residues. CDR3 in amino acids: CASSLALWIEAFF.

This chain connects TRBV4-2 to TRBJ2-3; TCRdb proposes TRBD2, but this gene call is untestable without DNA. CDR3 size: 14 residues. The germline gives CDR1 LGHNA, CDR2 YNFKEQ. Here the CDR3 reads CASSQELAGVHKYF.

The CDR3 reads CSARETGNQPQHF. The chain joins TRBV20-1 to TRBJ1-5; TCRdb lists TRBD1, though no DNA is available to test this call. Germline V gives CDR1 DFQATT, CDR2 SNEGSKA (reference sequence). This CDR3 region has 13 residues.

The V call is TRBV28, the J call TRBJ2-1; the D gene TCRdb calls, TRBD2, cannot be checked with no DNA. The CDR3 is made up of 16 amino acids. CDR1 is MDHEN, CDR2 SYDVKM, per germline. This chain's CDR3 is CASSPGGLAGPNEQFF.

This chain uses TRBV12-3 or TRBV12-4 with TRBJ1-6. The CDR3 loop spans 12 amino acids. This CDR3 is CASGRDYSPLHF.

V and J are TRBV20-1 and TRBJ1-4. Germline V gene data show CDR1 as DFQATT and CDR2 as SNEGSKA (reference sequence). CDR3 length: 13 amino acids. The CDR3 sequence: CSARGETNEKLFF.

The J gene is TRBJ2-1, the V gene TRBV24-1. CDR3 size: 12 residues. In germline, CDR1 is KGHDR, CDR2 SFDVKD. The CDR3 spells CATRGSGMEQFF.

The chain employs TRBV4-1 and TRBJ2-3; TCRdb's assignment of TRBD2 cannot be checked, as there is no DNA. CDR1 and CDR2 from the germline V gene are MGHRA and YSYEKL. This CDR3 spans 17 amino acids. The CDR3 reads CASSQVGRGTSTDTQYF.

The rearrangement uses TRBV13 and TRBJ1-1. This CDR3 region has 15 residues. Germline CDR1 is PRHDT and CDR2 is FYEKMQ (reference sequence). CDR3: CASSLVLGYFAEAFF.

The chain has TRBV20-1 and TRBJ1-2. The CDR3 totals 14 residues. Germline CDR1 and CDR2: DFQATT and SNEGSKA (reference sequence). The CDR3 spells CSARDIQGDYGYTF.

The chain recombines TRBV4-1 with TRBJ2-6. Germline CDR1 and CDR2: MGHRA and YSYEKL. The length of the CDR3 is 16 residues. The CDR3 is CASSQVVLAGANVLTF.

The genes are TRBV6-1 and TRBJ1-5; TCRdb selects TRBD1, and the lack of DNA leaves this call unchecked. Germline loops: CDR1 MNHNS, CDR2 SASEGT. This CDR3 has 14 amino acids. The chain's CDR3 is CASSQTGGNQPQHF.

This chain uses TRBV29-1 with TRBJ2-3; TCRdb selects TRBD1, and the lack of DNA leaves this call unchecked. The CDR3 loop spans 12 amino acids. Germline V gives CDR1 SQVTM, CDR2 ANQGSEA. The CDR3 region is CSVDVGNPRQYF.

This chain uses TRBV4-3 with TRBJ2-3; without DNA, the TCRdb call of TRBD1 cannot be checked. There are 16 residues in the CDR3. The germline V gene encodes CDR1 LGHNA and CDR2 YSLEER. CDR3 loop: CASSQVATGTSDTQYF.

The V gene is TRBV19, the J gene TRBJ2-3. CDR1 and CDR2 (germline): LNHDA, SQIVND (reference sequence). The CDR3 spans 15 residues. The chain's CDR3 is CASSMVLSSTDTQYF.

The genes are TRBV7-2 and TRBJ2-1. From germline, CDR1 is SGHTA and CDR2 FQGNSA. The CDR3 loop spans 14 amino acids. CDR3 residues: CASSLYVPYNEQFF.

V is TRBV29-1 and J is TRBJ2-1; TCRdb selects TRBD1, and the lack of DNA leaves this call unchecked. There are 13 residues in the CDR3. Germline-derived CDR1 and CDR2 are SQVTM and ANQGSEA. The chain's CDR3 is CSVRGASYNEQFF.

The genes are TRBV10-2 and TRBJ2-1. CDR3 length equals 14 residues. Germline assignment: CDR1 WSHSY and CDR2 SAAADI. CDR3 amino acids: CASREESSYNEQFF.

The chain recombines TRBV2 with TRBJ2-4; TCRdb proposes TRBD2, but this gene call is untestable without DNA. Germline V gene data show CDR1 as SNHLY and CDR2 as FYNNEI. CDR3 size: 15 residues. The CDR3 loop is CASSEGEVAKNIQYF.

The CDR3 protein is CASSYSIGLEGWNTEAFF. This chain uses TRBV6-5 with TRBJ1-1. Germline assignment: CDR1 MNHEY and CDR2 SVGAGI. The CDR3 has 18 residues.

V and J are TRBV7-2 and TRBJ2-3. CDR3 length: 16 amino acids. Germline loops: CDR1 SGHTA, CDR2 FQGNSA. This CDR3 is CASSLDGVARTDTQYF.